The 10 T cell receptor beta chains reported below all come from one sample, sequenced in a study of Ad26.COV2.S vaccination and SARS-CoV-2 variants. Here immunoSEQ multiplex PCR was the method, and the copy in TCRdb shows in-frame clones only, minus some. Among about 680,000 clones listed, 80% to 90% were seen once. Treatment reported: about 20 received Ad26.COV2.S at low or high dose, single or two shots; several received placebo; per-sample allocation not given. Following the first vaccine or placebo injection, samples were taken on day 63. The material was peripheral blood, obtained in a trial of Ad26.COV2.S vaccine versus placebo. The origin of the receptors is a person aged 18-60 years who received the Ad26.COV2.S COVID-19 vaccine or a placebo.

To note about this clone: Other DNA sequences in the sample encode the same CDR3. The J gene is TRBJ2-7, the V gene TRBV18; either TRBD1 or TRBD2 may fit D (5 bases each). Trimming shortened V by 3 bases and J by 0 bases, and 9 bases separated the two germline ends. The CDR3 has 14 amino acids. The V gene's germline CDR1 is KGHSH and CDR2 LQKENI. The DNA of the CDR3 is TGTGCCAGCTCACCCCGGGACGGCTCCTACGAGCAGTACTTC. Its protein product is CASSPRDGSYEQYF.

The V call is TRBV11-2, the J call TRBJ2-1; 9 bases fit TRBD2. The CDR3 has 17 amino acids. After removal of 5 bases from V and 0 bases from J, the junction contained 8 bases not matched to a gene. Germline CDR1 and CDR2: SGHAT and FQNNGV. The CDR3 spells CASSEALTSGSYNEQFF. Written as DNA, the CDR3 is TGTGCCAGCAGCGAAGCCCTGACTAGCGGCTCCTACAATGAGCAGTTCTTC.

In its sample, this clone was seen once. The DNA for the CDR3 is TGCTCCGGGAAAACAGACTACGAGCAGTACTTC. The encoded protein is CSGKTDYEQYF. The chain links TRBV20-1 to TRBJ2-7; tentatively, D is TRBD2 (5 bases). The CDR3 sequence is 11 residues long. Germline V gene lookup returns CDR1 DFQATT and CDR2 SNEGSKA (reference sequence).

CDR3 sequence: CASSSGQWGINTEAFF. CDR3 DNA: TGTGCCAGCAGCTCGGGACAGTGGGGGATAAACACTGAAGCTTTCTTT. The J gene is TRBJ1-1, the V gene TRBV7-8, with 7 bases matching TRBD1. The V gene's germline CDR1 is SGHVS and CDR2 FQNEAQ. The CDR3 has 16 amino acids. V shed 4 bases, J shed 2 bases, and the junction held 10 bases outside the gene matches.

The rearrangement uses TRBV7-8 and TRBJ2-7; D not certain. The V end lost 1 base, the J end lost 2 bases, and 6 bases lay between the germline ends. CDR1 SGHVS and CDR2 FQNEAQ come from the germline V gene. The CDR3 extends over 13 amino acids. The CDR3 loop is CASSLDVAYEQYF. The CDR3 region has the DNA TGTGCCAGCAGCTTAGACGTCGCCTACGAGCAGTACTTC. Full variable domain (rest looked up from reference TRBV7-8 and TRBJ2-7): GAGVSQSPRYKVAKRGQDVALRCDPISGHVSLFWYQQALGQGPEFLTYFQNEAQLDKSGLPSDRFFAERPEGSVSTLKIQRTQQEDSAVYLCASSLDVAYEQYFGPGTRLTVT.

The chain links TRBV19 to TRBJ1-6, with unresolved D. V dropped 0 bases and J dropped 7 bases, with 13 bases sitting between them. This CDR3 is built from 16 residues. The germline V gene encodes CDR1 LNHDA and CDR2 SQIVND (reference sequence). The CDR3 DNA reads as TGTGCCAGTAGTATAGATTGGGCGACTCCCAATTCACCCCTCCACTTT. Its translation is CASSIDWATPNSPLHF.

V gene TRBV6-5 combines with J gene TRBJ2-2; TRBD1 aligns across 9 bases. In germline, CDR1 is MNHEY, CDR2 SVGAGI. The CDR3 loop spans 14 amino acids. Trimming took 7 bases from V and 4 from J; bases not matched to a gene: 4. The CDR3 DNA sequence: TGTGCCAGCACCCGGACAGGGGCCACCGGGGAGCTGTTTTTT. Its translation: CASTRTGATGELFF.

The V gene is TRBV6-4, the J gene TRBJ2-3; D gene unclear. V was cut by 8 bases and J by 6 bases, with 12 bases left in between. Germline V lookup: CDR1 MRHNA, CDR2 SNTAGT. This CDR3 has 12 residues. As DNA, the CDR3 is TGTGCCAGCCCGAGGTGGTACGATACGCAGTATTTT. Translation gives CASPRWYDTQYF.

The chain is built from TRBV7-2 and TRBJ1-2; D not resolved. The CDR3 is made up of 12 amino acids. Trimming took 1 base from V and 7 from J, leaving 7 bases between them. Germline CDR1 and CDR2: SGHTA and FQGNSA. The CDR3 region has the DNA TGTGCCAGCAGCTTAGACGGTGGTGGCTACACCTTC. This codes for CASSLDGGGYTF.

The gene calls are TRBV9 and TRBJ2-2; D gene uncertain. V lost 1 base and J lost 9, with 10 bases in between. Germline V gene data show CDR1 as SGDLS and CDR2 as YYNGEE. The CDR3 has 13 amino acids. The CDR3 here is CASSVSPVRELFF. The CDR3 nucleotides are TGTGCCAGCAGCGTATCCCCAGTAAGGGAGCTGTTTTTT. The full variable domain, rest sourced from reference TRBV9 and TRBJ2-2, is DSGVTQTPKHLITATGQRVTLRCSPRSGDLSVYWYQQSLDQGLQFLIQYYNGEERAKGNILERFSAQQFPDLHSELNLSSLELGDSALYFCASSVSPVRELFFGEGSRLTVL.